The 32 T cell receptor beta chains presented below share a single source sample, sequenced in a study of preoperative IRX-2 immunotherapy in early breast cancer. Documented treatment: preoperative locoregional IRX-2 cytokine immunotherapy. Sequenced by immunoSEQ multiplex PCR; TCRdb stores in-frame clones only, minus some. The sample yields around 6,000 clones, 60% to 85% seen once. The material sequenced was tumor tissue, taken before IRX-2 immunotherapy. These TCRs come from a human donor with breast cancer.

This clone occurred once. This chain uses TRBV28 with TRBJ2-7, with D perhaps matching TRBD2 (5 bases). The V and J ends lost 3 bases and 0 bases respectively, with 9 bases between them. CDR3 length equals 14 residues. CDR1 is MDHEN, CDR2 SYDVKM, per germline. The CDR3 spells CASSFRRSSYEQYF. Written as DNA, the CDR3 is TGTGCCAGCAGTTTCCGGAGGAGCTCCTACGAGCAGTACTTC.

This clone was seen a few times. V usage is TRBV19 and J usage is TRBJ2-3, with D possibly matching TRBD1 (6 bases). Between the trimmed V and J ends, which lost 6 bases and 6 bases, there was a span of 19 bases. Germline V gene lookup returns CDR1 LNHDA and CDR2 SQIVND (reference sequence). The CDR3 loop spans 15 amino acids. CDR3 amino acids: CASSPRDTLRDTQYF. The CDR3 DNA reads TGTGCCAGTAGCCCTAGGGACACACTGCGGGATACGCAGTATTTT.

This chain links TRBV30 with TRBJ2-7; no clear D gene. Germline CDR1 and CDR2: GTSNPN and SVGIG (reference sequence). The CDR3 consists of 13 residues. The V end was cut by 1 base, the J end by 0 bases, with 7 bases between. The DNA of the CDR3 is TGTGCCTGGAGTGGGCTGGGCTCCTACGAGCAGTACTTC. Residues: CAWSGLGSYEQYF.

The chain is built from TRBV5-1 and TRBJ2-5; 13 positions agree with TRBD2. The CDR3 sequence is 18 residues long. Germline loops: CDR1 SGHRS, CDR2 YFSETQ. The V segment lost 0 bases and the J segment 4 bases; nucleotides outside the gene matches: 9. CDR3 loop: CASSLGPLLAGGRETQYF. The DNA for the CDR3 is TGCGCCAGCAGCTTGGGCCCCTTACTAGCGGGGGGGCGAGAGACCCAGTACTTC.

The J gene is TRBJ1-2, the V gene TRBV1; the tabulated D call, TRBD1, remains unverified against the DNA. TRBV1 is a documented pseudogene. CDR3 length: 12 amino acids. This CDR3 reads CASSPDTGGYTF. In DNA, the CDR3 is TGCGCCAGCAGCCCAGATACAGGGGGCTACACCTTC.

The chain employs TRBV5-1 and TRBJ1-3, with a possible D match to TRBD1 (6 bases). The ends were cut back, 4 bases at V and 3 bases at J, with 11 bases in the middle. The CDR3 is 14 residues long. CDR1 is SGHRS, CDR2 YFSETQ, per germline. As DNA, the CDR3 is TGCGCCAGCAGCCTGGACAGACTTGGAAACACCATATATTTT. Translated: CASSLDRLGNTIYF.

V is TRBV2 and J is TRBJ2-1; 8 bases match TRBD2. CDR1 SNHLY and CDR2 FYNNEI come from the germline V gene. Trimming cost V 5 bases and J 1 base; bases outside gene matches: 4. The CDR3 length is 15 residues. The CDR3 region is CASSILAGSYNEQFF. DNA of the CDR3: TGTGCCAGCAGTATTTTAGCGGGGTCCTACAATGAGCAGTTCTTC.

This clone was observed a few times. The chain couples TRBV6-8 to TRBJ2-7; 8 bases are a match to TRBD2. The CDR3 is 14 residues long. The germline gives CDR1 MNHGY, CDR2 SAAAGT. J gave up 2 bases and V 5 bases, and 5 bases lay outside the gene matches. As DNA, the CDR3 is TGTGCCAGCAGTGATAGCGGGGACACCTACGAGCAGTACTTC. It codes for CASSDSGDTYEQYF.

The chain couples TRBV10-1 to TRBJ2-7; 10 nucleotides line up with TRBD2. The CDR3 covers 19 residues. With 10 bases clipped from V and 0 bases from J, the junction kept 21 bases outside the gene matches. Germline loops: CDR1 WNHNN, CDR2 SYGVQD (reference sequence). In nucleotides, the CDR3 is TGCGCCAACCCACTCCGGGGCCCACCGGGACTAGCGACCTCCTACGAGCAGTACTTC. It translates to CANPLRGPPGLATSYEQYF.

The chain links TRBV11-3 to TRBJ1-4; D possibly corresponds to TRBD1 (5 bases). The V gene's germline CDR1 is SGHNT and CDR2 YENEEA. V lost 4 bases, J lost 8 bases, and 20 bases lay in between. The CDR3 is 16 amino acids. The CDR3 protein is CASSSIGTAGSEKLFF. The CDR3 DNA reads TGTGCCAGCAGCTCCATTGGGACGGCCGGGTCGGAAAAACTGTTTTTT.

The CDR3 reads CASSPRSLFYGYTF. CDR3 in DNA: TGTGCCAGCAGCCCACGGTCGTTATTTTACGGCTACACCTTC. This chain links TRBV11-3 with TRBJ1-2; D not certain. The length of the CDR3 is 14 residues. V was shortened by 5 bases and J by 8 bases, with 18 bases between the two germline ends. The germline V gene has CDR1 SGHNT and CDR2 YENEEA.

This rearrangement joins TRBV30 to TRBJ1-5, with D maybe TRBD1 (5 bases). The CDR3 has 13 amino acids. Deletions cut 7 bases from V and 7 bases from J, with 17 bases between. CDR1 is GTSNPN and CDR2 is SVGIG in the germline V gene (reference sequence). CDR3 sequence: CALSFGGDQPQHF. For the CDR3, the DNA is TGTGCCTTGTCCTTTGGGGGTGACCAGCCCCAGCATTTT.

This chain uses TRBV18 with TRBJ2-7; TRBD2 matches at 9 bases. The CDR3 is 15 residues long. Germline V lookup: CDR1 KGHSH, CDR2 LQKENI. The V and J ends lost 3 bases and 4 bases, in that order; junction bases with no gene match: 7. CDR3 residues: CASSPLQRGAYEQYF. The CDR3 region has the DNA TGTGCCAGCTCACCCCTCCAGCGGGGGGCTTACGAGCAGTACTTC.

In its sample, this clone is medium-sized. This chain joins TRBV30 and TRBJ1-5; no reliable D call. The germline gives CDR1 GTSNPN, CDR2 SVGIG (reference sequence). The CDR3 is 13 residues long. Trimming pared 0 bases from V and 3 bases from J, leaving 6 bases between. The CDR3 DNA sequence: TGTGCCTGGAGTGTCTCAGACAATCAGCCCCAGCATTTT. This encodes CAWSVSDNQPQHF.

This sequence joins TRBV7-1 and TRBJ2-3; D unclear. TRBV7-1 is flagged as an ORF with uncertain function. The CDR3 totals 13 residues. Trimming stripped 5 bases from V and 4 bases from J, with 10 bases between. CDR3 in amino acids: CASSVGFADTQYF. CDR3 coding DNA: TGTGCCAGCAGCGTAGGTTTCGCAGATACGCAGTATTTT.

This clone is judged medium-sized. For the CDR3, the DNA is TGCGCCAGCAGCCGAACCGGGACAGGGATGAACACTGAAGCTTTCTTT. This gives the protein CASSRTGTGMNTEAFF. The chain carries TRBV5-1 and TRBJ1-1, with 9 positions matching TRBD1. With V trimmed by 4 bases and J by 0 bases, 7 bases remained unmatched. This CDR3 is 16 amino acids long. The germline gives CDR1 SGHRS, CDR2 YFSETQ.

The chain combines TRBV19 with TRBJ1-5; TRBD1 agrees at 7 bases. The CDR3 is 16 residues long. Germline V lookup: CDR1 LNHDA, CDR2 SQIVND (reference sequence). Unmatched junction bases numbered 7, after V lost 4 bases and J lost 1 base. CDR3 DNA: TGTGCCAGTAGTAAGAACAGGGGAGCAAGCAATCAGCCCCAGCATTTT. Encoded protein: CASSKNRGASNQPQHF.

The J gene is TRBJ2-2, the V gene TRBV11-3; D is ambiguous. The CDR3 extends over 14 amino acids. Per germline, CDR1 SGHNT and CDR2 YENEEA. The V and J ends lost 2 bases and 1 base respectively, with 5 bases between them. CDR3 sequence reads: CASSLRGNTGELFF. DNA of the CDR3: TGTGCCAGCAGCTTAAGAGGGAACACCGGGGAGCTGTTTTTT.

The J gene is TRBJ1-2, the V gene TRBV7-1; perhaps TRBD1 as D (5 bases). TRBV7-1 is an ORF; its function is uncertain. This CDR3 has 13 residues. Trimming took off 9 bases at V and 2 bases at J, with 13 bases between the two ends. DNA of the CDR3: TGTGCCAGAAGCATGACAGAAAACTATGGCTACACCTTC. This translates into CARSMTENYGYTF.

A few counts support this clone. The gene calls are TRBV11-3 and TRBJ2-1, with 8 bases matching TRBD2. This CDR3 contains 16 residues. V dropped 3 bases and J dropped 0; count of bases not matched to a gene: 4. Germline CDR1 is SGHNT and CDR2 is YENEEA. CDR3 coding DNA: TGTGCCAGCAGCTTTCGCGGGGGGTTCTCCTACAATGAGCAGTTCTTC. Its translation is CASSFRGGFSYNEQFF.

This chain uses TRBV30 with TRBJ2-7; D gene ambiguous. Trimming stripped 2 bases from V and 3 bases from J, with 11 bases between. The germline gives CDR1 GTSNPN, CDR2 SVGIG (reference sequence). This CDR3 has 13 amino acids. In DNA, the CDR3 is TGTGCCTGGAGTCGTGACGGCTACTACGAGCAGTACTTC. Translated, it gives CAWSRDGYYEQYF.

The V call is TRBV19, the J call TRBJ2-3, with 7 positions matching TRBD2. This CDR3 is built from 13 residues. CDR1 is LNHDA, CDR2 SQIVND, per germline (reference sequence). V shed 4 bases, J shed 8 bases, and the junction held 6 bases outside the gene matches. CDR3 region: CASSTRLARTQYF. The CDR3 DNA sequence: TGTGCCAGTAGTACTCGACTAGCACGTACGCAGTATTTT.

The genes are TRBV6-8 and TRBJ2-3; D might be TRBD1 (6 bases). V was shortened by 6 bases and J by 6 bases, with 10 bases between the two germline ends. Germline V CDR1 and CDR2: MNHGY, SAAAGT. The CDR3 runs 12 residues. The CDR3 DNA reads TGTGCCAGCAGCTCAGGGGCGGATACGCAGTATTTT. As protein: CASSSGADTQYF.

The chain carries TRBV11-3 and TRBJ2-1; D ambiguous. Trimming shortened V by 1 base and J by 2 bases, and 9 bases separated the two germline ends. The CDR3 runs to 15 residues. From germline, CDR1 is SGHNT and CDR2 YENEEA. The DNA of the CDR3 is TGTGCCAGCAGCTTAGGCACCTCAACCTACAATGAGCAGTTCTTC. Protein product: CASSLGTSTYNEQFF.

The chain uses TRBV6-7 and TRBJ1-6; D is undetermined. TRBV6-7 is sorted into the ORF group, with uncertain function. The CDR3 contains 13 residues. Trimming removed 2 bases at V and 10 bases at J, with 9 bases between. CDR3 bases: TGTGCCAGCAGTTACCAAAAGCCCTCACCCCTCCACTTT. This gives the protein CASSYQKPSPLHF.

The chain is built from TRBV1 and TRBJ2-5; the table calls TRBD2, which could not be checked here. TRBV1 is listed as a pseudogene. The CDR3 contains 16 residues. CDR3 region: CASSQDGTSGEETQYF. DNA of the CDR3: TGCGCCAGCAGCCAAGATGGGACTAGCGGGGAAGAGACCCAGTACTTC.

The chain couples TRBV6-8 to TRBJ2-7; D is ambiguous. From germline, CDR1 is MNHGY and CDR2 SAAAGT. The CDR3 length is 14 residues. V was clipped by 2 bases and J by 3 bases, with 11 bases between them. The CDR3, as DNA: TGTGCCAGCAGTTACATCGGAGACCGCTACGAGCAGTACTTC. Encoded protein: CASSYIGDRYEQYF.

The chain combines TRBV6-8 with TRBJ2-7; 10 bases are a match to TRBD1. The CDR3 has 18 residues. Losses at the gene ends were 6 bases for V and 4 bases for J; bases not matched to a gene: 18. Germline CDR1 MNHGY, CDR2 SAAAGT. DNA of the CDR3: TGTGCCAGCAGCGGAGTCTTTGGGACAGGGGAATCGGCGTACGAGCAGTACTTC. Residues: CASSGVFGTGESAYEQYF.

The CDR3 nucleotides read TGTGCCAGCAGTGAGATCGCCGGCGGGTACGAGCAGTACTTC. Its translation is CASSEIAGGYEQYF. The rearrangement joins TRBV6-8 to TRBJ2-7; D might be TRBD2 (5 bases). V was clipped by 5 bases and J by 4 bases, with 15 bases between them. Germline V lookup: CDR1 MNHGY, CDR2 SAAAGT. The CDR3 contains 14 residues.

V and J are TRBV5-1 and TRBJ2-7; no clear D. This CDR3 is 14 amino acids long. Looked up from germline, CDR1 is SGHRS and CDR2 is YFSETQ. V lost 0 bases, J lost 2 bases, and 9 bases lay in between. The CDR3 sequence is CASSLGQDPYEQYF. The DNA of the CDR3 is TGCGCCAGCAGCTTGGGGCAGGACCCCTACGAGCAGTACTTC.

The rearrangement uses TRBV6-8 and TRBJ2-3, with D maybe TRBD2 (7 bases). This CDR3 comprises 16 residues. The germline V gene encodes CDR1 MNHGY and CDR2 SAAAGT. V shed 7 bases and J shed 6 bases, with 23 bases lying between them. CDR3 DNA sequence: TGTGCCAGCACTCTACACCTAGGGGGGGCAACGGATACGCAGTATTTT. Encoded protein: CASTLHLGGATDTQYF.

The chain uses TRBV6-8 and TRBJ1-4; 8 positions match TRBD1. Germline values: CDR1 MNHGY, CDR2 SAAAGT. The CDR3 consists of 15 residues. V was pared by 2 bases and J by 3 bases, with 2 bases of the junction left unmatched. CDR3 nucleotide sequence: TGTGCCAGCAGTTACGGGACAGGTGCTAATGAAAAACTGTTTTTT. As protein: CASSYGTGANEKLFF.